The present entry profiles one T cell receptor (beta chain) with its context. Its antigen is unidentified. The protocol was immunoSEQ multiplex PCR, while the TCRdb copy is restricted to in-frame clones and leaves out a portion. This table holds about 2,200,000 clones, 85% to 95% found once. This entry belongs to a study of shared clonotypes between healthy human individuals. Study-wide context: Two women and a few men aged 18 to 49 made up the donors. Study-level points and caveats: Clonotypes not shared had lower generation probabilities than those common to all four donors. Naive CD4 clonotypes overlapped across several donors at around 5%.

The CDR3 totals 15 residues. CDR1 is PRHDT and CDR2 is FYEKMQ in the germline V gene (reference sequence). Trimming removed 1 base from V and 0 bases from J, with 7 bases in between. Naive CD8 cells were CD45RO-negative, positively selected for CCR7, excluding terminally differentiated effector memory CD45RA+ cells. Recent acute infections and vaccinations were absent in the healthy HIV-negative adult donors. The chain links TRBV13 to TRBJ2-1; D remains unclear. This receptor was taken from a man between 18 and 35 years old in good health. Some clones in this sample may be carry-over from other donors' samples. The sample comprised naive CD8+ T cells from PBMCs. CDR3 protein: CASSLAASSYNEQFF. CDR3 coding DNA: TGTGCCAGCAGCTTAGCGGCGAGCTCCTACAATGAGCAGTTCTTC.